This TCR beta chain was documented in a study of cytomegalovirus exposure and HLA in healthy donors. Germline lookup yields CDR1 MDHEN and CDR2 SYDVKM. The CDR3 loop spans 14 amino acids. Trimming left V 2 bases short and J 3 bases short, with 10 bases between. Both 60 Vbeta primers and 13 Jbeta primers went into the PCR. Using immunoSEQ multiplex PCR, the repertoire was profiled, and TCRdb retains in-frame clones only, with some absent. Of around 200,000 clones in the sample, over 70% were seen once. The source is a female donor in good health and CMV-seronegative. Specimen: PBMCs. This chain links TRBV28 with TRBJ1-1, with D perhaps matching TRBD1 (5 bases). The CDR3 nucleotides read TGTGCCAGCAGTTTACAGGGAAGGGACACTGAAGCTTTCTTT. It is translated as CASSLQGRDTEAFF.